These 10 T cell receptor beta chains originate from one sample sequenced in a study of CD8 T cells in ankylosing spondylitis. TCRdb passed the 5' RACE reads through MiXCR, listing each CDR3 protein once. There are more than 300,000 distinct CDR3 sequences in the sample; under 14% occur only once, and roughly 9% lies in the top ten. The sequencing sample was made of blood, either unsorted or a sorted T cell fraction (not recorded which). The source is a female donor with ankylosing spondylitis or in good health (not recorded which).

Many counts were recorded for this clonotype. CDR3 residues: CSARSPRAVHEQYF. CDR3 bases: TGCAGTGCTAGAAGTCCCCGGGCGGTGCACGAGCAGTACTTC. The rearrangement joins TRBV20-1 to TRBJ2-7; D remains ambiguous. CDR1 is DFQATT and CDR2 is SNEGSKA in the germline V gene (reference sequence). The CDR3 consists of 14 residues. V was shortened by 2 bases and J by 5 bases, with 16 bases between the two germline ends.

This clonotype came up a few times. The chain joins TRBV20-1 to TRBJ2-3; 12 bases fit TRBD2. This CDR3 has 14 residues. With 3 bases clipped from V and 5 bases from J, the junction kept 3 bases outside the gene matches. CDR1 DFQATT and CDR2 SNEGSKA come from the germline V gene (reference sequence). CDR3 amino acids: CSASLAGGRDTQYF. CDR3 in DNA: TGCAGTGCTAGCCTAGCGGGGGGGCGAGATACGCAGTATTTT.

In its sample, this clonotype was seen many times. The rearrangement links TRBV12-3 or TRBV12-4 to TRBJ2-7; D not resolved. CDR3 length equals 13 residues. The V and J ends lost 7 bases and 3 bases respectively, with 13 bases between them. CDR3 DNA: TGTGCCAGCATCCTTACTGGCAGCTACGAGCAGTACTTC. This encodes CASILTGSYEQYF.

This rearrangement joins TRBV15 to TRBJ1-5; the D gene is possibly TRBD1 (5 bases). The ends were cut back, 3 bases at V and 8 bases at J, with 14 bases in the middle. The length of the CDR3 is 14 residues. From germline, CDR1 is LNHNV and CDR2 YYDKDF (reference sequence). Here the CDR3 reads CATSRGRAWEPQHF. In DNA form, the CDR3 reads TGTGCCACCAGCAGGGGGCGGGCCTGGGAGCCCCAGCATTTT.

This clonotype has ten or more counts. The gene calls are TRBV27 and TRBJ2-7; 7 bases line up with TRBD1. The CDR3 is 16 amino acids. Losses at the gene ends were 3 bases for V and 5 bases for J; bases not matched to a gene: 13. CDR1 is MNHEY and CDR2 is SMNVEV in the germline V gene (reference sequence). CDR3 in DNA: TGTGCCAGCAGTTTCGACAGGGTATCACTCGGGGACGAGCAGTACTTC. Protein product: CASSFDRVSLGDEQYF.

This clonotype has at least ten counts. The rearrangement links TRBV24-1 to TRBJ1-6; 8 nucleotides align to TRBD1. CDR3 length: 16 residues. CDR1 and CDR2 (germline): KGHDR, SFDVKD. The ends lost 7 bases at V and 12 bases at J; junction bases unmatched: 16. Written as DNA, the CDR3 is TGTGCCACCAGGGAACATCGATTGGACAGGGTAGTACCCCTCCACTTT. Translated: CATREHRLDRVVPLHF.

About this clonotype: This clone may be a read error of a much larger clone one base away. Given the absence of the conserved phenylalanine or tryptophan at the CDR3 end, a read error is likely. V and J are TRBV12-3 or TRBV12-4 and TRBJ2-7, with TRBD1 matching over 7 bases. This CDR3 comprises 13 residues. The ends lost 3 bases at V and 5 bases at J; junction bases unmatched: 4. The CDR3 sequence: CASSFTGVHEQYL. The CDR3 bases are TGTGCCAGCAGTTTCACAGGGGTCCACGAGCAGTACTTA.

The chain has TRBV16 and TRBJ2-7; D is ambiguous. The CDR3 contains 13 residues. V dropped 3 bases and J dropped 2 bases, with 8 bases sitting between them. The germline V gene has CDR1 KGHSY and CDR2 FQNENV. The CDR3 loop reads CASSQSEAYEQYF. The CDR3 bases are TGTGCCAGCAGCCAGTCGGAAGCCTACGAGCAGTACTTC.

This clonotype was observed a handful of times. The chain recombines TRBV5-5 with TRBJ1-3; 10 positions agree with TRBD1. The V gene end was trimmed by 0 bases and the J gene end by 1 base; junction bases not matched to a gene: 4. In germline, CDR1 is SGHKS, CDR2 YYEKEE (reference sequence). The CDR3 totals 17 residues. In DNA, the CDR3 is TGTGCCAGCAGCTTGGCCCGGACAGGGGGATCTGGAAACACCATATATTTT. This gives the protein CASSLARTGGSGNTIYF.

This clonotype was observed many times. This chain joins TRBV5-1 and TRBJ1-1; the D gene is possibly TRBD1 (5 bases). V lost 0 bases, J lost 4 bases, and 13 bases lay in between. CDR1 and CDR2 from the germline V gene are SGHRS and YFSETQ. CDR3 length: 15 amino acids. CDR3 residues: CASSLDGVGGTEAFF. The CDR3 DNA reads as TGCGCCAGCAGCTTGGACGGGGTCGGGGGCACTGAAGCTTTCTTT.